The 24 T cell receptor beta chains given below trace back to one sample, sequenced in a study of control samples from healthy donors and cancer patients. Only in-frame clones appear in the TCRdb table, and some are missing; sequencing was by immunoSEQ multiplex PCR. The sample has roughly 170,000 clones; 80% to 95% are singletons. Material: blood. The source is a woman in her thirties or forties in good health.

The rearrangement joins TRBV7-9 to TRBJ1-3, with D tentatively TRBD1 (6 bases). This CDR3 contains 15 residues. From germline, CDR1 is SEHNR and CDR2 FQNEAQ (reference sequence). Deletions cut 5 bases from V and 4 bases from J, with 15 bases between. The DNA for the CDR3 is TGTGCCAGCAGCAGCAACAGGGTTGACGGAAACACCATATATTTT. Amino acids: CASSSNRVDGNTIYF.

The V and J genes are TRBV12-3 or TRBV12-4 and TRBJ1-2; no reliable D call. Trimming cost V 3 bases and J 3 bases, with 8 bases left between them. CDR3 length: 13 residues. The CDR3 sequence is CASSLQLHYGYTF. The CDR3 nucleotides read TGTGCCAGCAGTTTGCAGTTACACTATGGCTACACCTTC.

The chain carries TRBV5-1 and TRBJ1-1; D not certain. The V and J ends lost 0 bases and 4 bases respectively, with 10 bases between them. Germline CDR1 and CDR2: SGHRS and YFSETQ. CDR3 length: 14 amino acids. CDR3: CASSLGGFPTEAFF. The CDR3 nucleotides are TGCGCCAGCAGCTTGGGGGGATTTCCCACTGAAGCTTTCTTT. The whole variable domain, filled in from reference TRBV5-1 and TRBJ1-1, reads KAGVTQTPRYLIKTRGQQVTLSCSPISGHRSVSWYQQTPGQGLQFLFEYFSETQRNKGNFPGRFSGRQFSNSRSEMNVSTLELGDSALYLCASSLGGFPTEAFFGQGTRLTVV.

Comment on this clone: This specimen includes other DNA sequences encoding the same CDR3. This chain links TRBV5-1 with TRBJ1-4, with D maybe TRBD1 (6 bases). V dropped 3 bases and J dropped 8 bases, with 11 bases sitting between them. Germline loops: CDR1 SGHRS, CDR2 YFSETQ. CDR3 length: 13 residues. The CDR3 DNA reads as TGCGCCAGCAGCTCAGGGGTTGGCGAAAAACTGTTTTTT. Its translation is CASSSGVGEKLFF.

The J gene is TRBJ1-4, the V gene TRBV7-9; TRBD1 matches at 7 bases. This CDR3 is built from 13 residues. Germline assignment: CDR1 SEHNR and CDR2 FQNEAQ (reference sequence). V lost 6 bases, J lost 6 bases, and 4 bases stayed unmatched. The CDR3 sequence: CASRIDRDEKLFF. The CDR3 DNA sequence: TGTGCCAGCAGGATAGACAGGGATGAAAAACTGTTTTTT.

The rearrangement joins TRBV11-2 to TRBJ2-3, with TRBD2 matching 11 bases. With V trimmed by 5 bases and J by 5 bases, 12 bases remained unmatched. Per germline, CDR1 SGHAT and CDR2 FQNNGV. CDR3 length: 17 residues. CDR3 bases: TGTGCCAGCAGCGAATCGACTAGCGGGGTTCGGGGAGATACGCAGTATTTT. Translation gives CASSESTSGVRGDTQYF.

The chain couples TRBV15 to TRBJ2-7; 11 bases agree with TRBD2. Germline trimming cut 5 bases from V and 3 bases from J; bases unmatched to any gene: 3. Germline V CDR1 and CDR2: LNHNV, YYDKDF (reference sequence). The CDR3 length is 14 residues. CDR3 DNA: TGTGCCACCAGCGGGACTAGCGGAGTCTACGAGCAGTACTTC. Translating gives CATSGTSGVYEQYF.

The V gene is TRBV6-2 or TRBV6-3, the J gene TRBJ2-3, with TRBD1 identical over 10 bases. With 5 bases clipped from V and 4 bases from J, the junction kept 3 bases outside the gene matches. Germline CDR1 and CDR2: MNHEY and SVGEGT. The CDR3 is 14 amino acids. CDR3 amino acids: CASSPGTGADTQYF. The CDR3 nucleotides are TGTGCCAGCAGTCCCGGGACAGGGGCAGATACGCAGTATTTT.

The rearrangement uses TRBV7-2 and TRBJ2-2; D is perhaps TRBD2 (6 bases). The CDR3 extends over 19 amino acids. Germline loops: CDR1 SGHTA, CDR2 FQGNSA. Trimming pared 4 bases from V and 1 base from J, leaving 22 bases between. In nucleotides, the CDR3 is TGTGCCAGCAGCTCGCCCGTCGCGGGTTTCGGGAGGAACACCGGGGAGCTGTTTTTT. As protein: CASSSPVAGFGRNTGELFF.

The V gene is TRBV29-1, the J gene TRBJ2-4; D is unclear. Germline CDR1 reads SQVTM; CDR2 reads ANQGSEA. V lost 0 bases to trimming and J lost 8 bases, with 8 bases between them. This CDR3 comprises 12 residues. CDR3 sequence (DNA): TGCAGCGTTGAAGATAATGTAGACATTCAGTACTTC. Protein product: CSVEDNVDIQYF.

This clone is a singleton in its sample. The V gene is TRBV7-2, the J gene TRBJ1-2; the match to TRBD1 covers 7 bases. This CDR3 is 15 amino acids long. V dropped 4 bases and J dropped 0; count of bases not matched to a gene: 5. CDR1 and CDR2 (germline): SGHTA, FQGNSA. Here the CDR3 DNA reads TGTGCCAGCAGCTCAGGGGGTCTCGCTAACTATGGCTACACCTTC. Translated, it gives CASSSGGLANYGYTF.

The chain links TRBV7-2 to TRBJ2-1; TRBD2 matches at 9 bases. After removal of 1 base from V and 4 bases from J, the junction contained 2 bases not matched to a gene. Germline V gene lookup returns CDR1 SGHTA and CDR2 FQGNSA. CDR3 length: 15 residues. The DNA for the CDR3 is TGTGCCAGCAGCTTAGAGCGGGGGGCTTACAATGAGCAGTTCTTC. Translating gives CASSLERGAYNEQFF.

This chain connects TRBV6-5 to TRBJ1-2; 7 bases agree with TRBD1. Germline trimming cut 6 bases from V and 8 bases from J; bases unmatched to any gene: 6. This CDR3 spans 12 amino acids. CDR1 and CDR2 from the germline V gene are MNHEY and SVGAGI. CDR3 DNA sequence: TGTGCCAGCAGCCTTACAGGGGACGGCTACACCTTC. Protein sequence: CASSLTGDGYTF.

DNA for the CDR3: TGCGCCAGCAGCCAAGAAGGGACAGGGGGAAGGAACACCATATATTTT. Protein product: CASSQEGTGGRNTIYF. The chain has TRBV4-1 and TRBJ1-3; 11 bases are shared with TRBD1. The CDR3 spans 16 residues. Germline V gives CDR1 MGHRA, CDR2 YSYEKL. Trimming at V came to 0 bases and at J to 7 bases, leaving 5 bases not matched to a gene.

The DNA for the CDR3 is TGTGCCAGCAGCTTAGCTCTCACCGGGGAGCTGTTTTTT. Its translation is CASSLALTGELFF. The chain carries TRBV11-2 and TRBJ2-2; no definite D call. The V end was cut by 1 base, the J end by 4 bases, with 4 bases between. Per the germline V gene, CDR1 is SGHAT and CDR2 is FQNNGV. This CDR3 is 13 amino acids long.

The chain combines TRBV5-4 with TRBJ1-2; 11 bases line up with TRBD1. The CDR3 has 16 amino acids. Trimming cost V 6 bases and J 6 bases; bases outside gene matches: 13. Germline V gene data show CDR1 as SGHNT and CDR2 as YYREEE (reference sequence). CDR3 sequence reads: CASTEESGTGGDGYTF. The CDR3 DNA sequence: TGTGCCAGCACCGAAGAATCCGGGACAGGGGGGGATGGCTACACCTTC.

This clone appeared a single time. The V call is TRBV10-3, the J call TRBJ2-5; 12 nucleotides agree with TRBD2. Trimming removed 8 bases from V and 5 bases from J; junction bases left unmatched: 3. This CDR3 has 13 residues. Germline-derived CDR1 and CDR2 are ENHRY and SYGVKD. The CDR3 region is CAIATSGGETQYF. DNA for the CDR3: TGTGCCATCGCAACTAGCGGGGGGGAGACCCAGTACTTC.

This chain connects TRBV14 to TRBJ2-1; possible D gene TRBD1, 5 bases. The germline V and J ends were trimmed by 4 bases and 1 base, with 14 bases remaining between them. This CDR3 contains 16 residues. The V gene's germline CDR1 is SGHDN and CDR2 FVKESK. The CDR3 spells CASSPSRDLSYNEQFF. DNA of the CDR3: TGTGCCAGCAGCCCCAGCAGGGATTTGTCCTACAATGAGCAGTTCTTC. Supplemented by reference TRBV14 and TRBJ2-1, the full variable domain reads EAGVTQFPSHSVIEKGQTVTLRCDPISGHDNLYWYRRVMGKEIKFLLHFVKESKQDESGMPNNRFLAERTGGTYSTLKVQPAELEDSGVYFCASSPSRDLSYNEQFFGPGTRLTVL.

Note on this clone: Other nucleotide sequences in the sample specify the same CDR3. The V gene is TRBV7-9, the J gene TRBJ1-5; no clear D. Germline lookup yields CDR1 SEHNR and CDR2 FQNEAQ (reference sequence). Trimming shortened V by 1 base and J by 7 bases, and 5 bases separated the two germline ends. This CDR3 has 12 residues. CDR3: CASSLDSQPQHF. DNA of the CDR3: TGTGCCAGCAGCTTAGACTCCCAGCCCCAGCATTTT. Together with reference TRBV7-9 and TRBJ1-5, the CDR3 gives the full variable domain: DTGVSQNPRHKITKRGQNVTFRCDPISEHNRLYWYRQTLGQGPEFLTYFQNEAQLEKSRLLSDRFSAERPKGSFSTLEIQRTEQGDSAMYLCASSLDSQPQHFGDGTRLSIL.

The V call is TRBV28, the J call TRBJ2-5; unclear D gene. This CDR3 is 12 amino acids long. Trimming cost V 7 bases and J 5 bases, with 11 bases left between them. From germline, CDR1 is MDHEN and CDR2 SYDVKM. As DNA, the CDR3 is TGTGCCAGCAAGGCCCTCCCGGAGACCCAGTACTTC. It encodes CASKALPETQYF.

The chain has TRBV19 and TRBJ1-6; perhaps TRBD1 as D (6 bases). The CDR3 runs to 14 residues. V dropped 8 bases and J dropped 0 bases, with 8 bases sitting between them. Germline values: CDR1 LNHDA, CDR2 SQIVND (reference sequence). This CDR3 is CASQGSSYNSPLHF. The CDR3 DNA reads TGTGCCAGTCAGGGGAGCTCCTATAATTCACCCCTCCACTTT. Full variable domain (missing parts from reference TRBV19 and TRBJ1-6): DGGITQSPKYLFRKEGQNVTLSCEQNLNHDAMYWYRQDPGQGLRLIYYSQIVNDFQKGDIAEGYSVSREKKESFPLTVTSAQKNPTAFYLCASQGSSYNSPLHFGNGTRLTVT.

The sample holds one count of this clone. V is TRBV12-3 or TRBV12-4 and J is TRBJ2-4; D is unclear. V gave up 3 bases and J gave up 7 bases, with 7 bases separating them. The CDR3 runs to 12 residues. CDR3: CASSFAENIQYF. The CDR3 DNA reads TGTGCCAGCAGTTTTGCGGAGAACATTCAGTACTTC.

The chain recombines TRBV18 with TRBJ1-1; no clear D. This CDR3 comprises 12 residues. V shed 2 bases and J shed 8 bases, with 9 bases lying between them. CDR1 KGHSH and CDR2 LQKENI come from the germline V gene. The CDR3 is CASSPSVQEAFF. In DNA form, the CDR3 reads TGTGCCAGCTCACCATCGGTACAGGAAGCTTTCTTT.

This chain uses TRBV7-8 with TRBJ1-2; D gene unclear. CDR1 SGHVS and CDR2 FQNEAQ come from the germline V gene. Between the trimmed V and J ends, which lost 5 bases and 4 bases, there was a span of 14 bases. The CDR3 runs to 14 residues. CDR3 in amino acids: CASSPSPVIYGYTF. CDR3 nucleotide sequence: TGTGCCAGCAGCCCCAGCCCGGTAATCTATGGCTACACCTTC. Based on the CDR3 plus reference TRBV7-8 and TRBJ1-2, the full variable domain is GAGVSQSPRYKVAKRGQDVALRCDPISGHVSLFWYQQALGQGPEFLTYFQNEAQLDKSGLPSDRFFAERPEGSVSTLKIQRTQQEDSAVYLCASSPSPVIYGYTFGSGTRLTVV.